This T cell receptor beta chain was recorded in a study of response to subunit inactivated influenza vaccine (dated by TCRdb to 2017 to 2018). Regarding the complete study: Deep quantitative profiling of the T cell receptor repertoire was used in the study to follow responses to a trivalent subunit inactivated influenza vaccine.

General findings and caveats noted by the study authors: The authors suggested that each seasonal influenza vaccination may recruit only a limited number of new T cells.

Points on this clonotype: Its antigen is unknown. No quality values exist for individual bases; no much larger clone is one base distant.

The CDR1 and CDR2 encoded by the germline V gene are SGHDN and FVKESK. The CDR3, from cysteine to phenylalanine, totals 16 residues. Only CDR3 DNA remains: 48 bases, in frame from the first base. V is shortened by 0 bases, J by 3 bases, and the region joining them spans 15 bases. Read against the paper, the sample's time point label means: more than 35 days after influenza vaccine administration. Library creation used RT-PCR. Sequencing used an Illumina HiSeq 2500. Using fastp trimming at Q25 and MiXCR clonotype assembly, TCRdb reanalyzed the public sequencing data and kept in-frame beta chains. Entries are consolidated by CDR3 protein sequence, retaining the most common genes and DNA. The sample yields approximately 480,000 distinct CDR3 sequences; approximately 9.9% were counted once. The top ten clonotypes cover approximately 12% of the sample.

This sample comprised PBMCs from blood, obtained 40 to 50 days after vaccination. The V and J segments used are TRBV14 and TRBJ2-7; the D segment could be TRBD2, given 6 matching bases. This TCR was sampled from a man aged 45-65 years who received an inactivated influenza vaccine. Donor details come from another sample of the same person, matched by shared clones. The CDR3 corresponds to CASSQEWGRGIYEQYF. The DNA is as follows: TGTGCCAGCAGCCAAGAATGGGGACGGGGGATCTACGAGCAGTACTTC.